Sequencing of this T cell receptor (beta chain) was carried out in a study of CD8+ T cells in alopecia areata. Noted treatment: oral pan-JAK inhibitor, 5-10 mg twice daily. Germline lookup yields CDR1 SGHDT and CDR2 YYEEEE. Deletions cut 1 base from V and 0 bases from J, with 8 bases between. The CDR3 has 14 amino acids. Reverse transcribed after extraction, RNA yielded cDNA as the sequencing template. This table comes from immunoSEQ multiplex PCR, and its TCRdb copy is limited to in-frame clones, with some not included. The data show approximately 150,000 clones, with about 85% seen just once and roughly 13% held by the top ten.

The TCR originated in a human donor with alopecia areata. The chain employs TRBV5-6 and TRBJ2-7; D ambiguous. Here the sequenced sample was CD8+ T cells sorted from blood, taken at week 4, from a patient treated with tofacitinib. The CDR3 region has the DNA TGTGCCAGCAGCTTGACCTCTTCCTCCTACGAGCAGTACTTC. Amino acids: CASSLTSSSYEQYF.